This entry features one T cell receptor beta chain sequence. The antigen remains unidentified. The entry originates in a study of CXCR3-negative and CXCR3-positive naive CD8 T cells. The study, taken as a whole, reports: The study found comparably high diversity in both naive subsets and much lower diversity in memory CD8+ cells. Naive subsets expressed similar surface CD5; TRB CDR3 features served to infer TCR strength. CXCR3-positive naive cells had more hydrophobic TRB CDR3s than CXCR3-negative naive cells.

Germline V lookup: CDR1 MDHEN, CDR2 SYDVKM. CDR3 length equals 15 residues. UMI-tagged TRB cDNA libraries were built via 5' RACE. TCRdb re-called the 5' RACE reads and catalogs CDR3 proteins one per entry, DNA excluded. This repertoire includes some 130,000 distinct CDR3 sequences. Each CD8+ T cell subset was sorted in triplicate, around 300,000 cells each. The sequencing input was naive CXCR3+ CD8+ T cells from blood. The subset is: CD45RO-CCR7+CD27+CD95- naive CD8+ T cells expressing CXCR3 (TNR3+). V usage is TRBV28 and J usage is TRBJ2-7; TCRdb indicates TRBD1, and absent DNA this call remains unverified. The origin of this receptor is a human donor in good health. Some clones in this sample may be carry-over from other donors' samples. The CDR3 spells CASSFTPTQGYEQYF.